This TCR beta chain was found in a study of shared clonotypes between healthy human individuals. Sorted-subset replicate PCRs used 200 ng of genomic DNA. This amount corresponded to tens of thousands of T cell genomes. Data came from immunoSEQ multiplex PCR; TCRdb stores just in-frame clones and leaves some out. The sample has roughly 2.5 million clones, 85% to 95% seen once. The CDR3 is 15 residues long. V lost 4 bases, J lost 0 bases, and 3 bases stayed unmatched. The germline CDR1 and CDR2 sequences are PRHDT and FYEKMQ (reference sequence). V and J are TRBV13 and TRBJ2-3, with 8 nucleotides matching TRBD1. Specimen: naive CD4+ T cells sorted from blood. Subset noted: CD45RA+ positively selected. This TCR was sampled from a man aged 18 to 30 in good health. CDR3 loop: CASSYRGSSTDTQYF. For the CDR3, the DNA is TGTGCCAGCAGCTACAGGGGGTCTAGCACAGATACGCAGTATTTT.